Listed below are T cell receptor beta chains from one sample, sequenced in a study of PD-1 blockade in classical Hodgkin lymphoma. TCRdb keeps only in-frame clones here, not all; method: immunoSEQ multiplex PCR. The data hold some 84,000 clones, with around 90% observed a single time. This sample comprised peripheral blood mononuclear cells (PBMCs), obtained at baseline. The source is a human donor with classical Hodgkin lymphoma. The CDR3 runs from the conserved cysteine through the conserved F or W. Each record gives: J gene, D gene, clone size, V gene, CDR3 protein, CDR3 DNA. D genes are given only for firm matches. Clone size, where shown, is once, few, many, or a class for clones that have expanded.

TRBJ2-7,NA,NA,TRBV7-9,CASSLRGAREINSYEQYF,TGTGCCAGCAGCTTACGGGGAGCGCGTGAGATCAACTCCTACGAGCAGTACTTC
TRBJ1-1,NA,NA,TRBV30,CAWSVGIRATEAFF,TGTGCCTGGAGTGTTGGGATCAGGGCGACTGAAGCTTTCTTT
TRBJ2-7,NA,NA,TRBV28,CASSNGQYEQYF,TGTGCCAGCAGTAATGGACAGTACGAGCAGTACTTC
TRBJ1-2,NA,NA,TRBV15,CATSRTSDLGGGYTF,TGTGCCACCAGCAGAACAAGTGATCTGGGCGGTGGCTACACCTTC
TRBJ1-1,NA,NA,TRBV27,CASSRIYTQGNTEAFF,TGTGCCAGCAGTCGCATATATACCCAGGGGAACACTGAAGCTTTCTTT
TRBJ1-2,NA,NA,TRBV25-1,CASSESGALSPPNF,TGTGCCAGCAGTGAATCGGGGGCCCTATCTCCTCCAAACTTC
TRBJ2-3,TRBD2,NA,TRBV5-1,CASSPGGPGTDTQYF,TGCGCCAGCAGCCCGGGAGGGCCGGGCACAGATACGCAGTATTTT
TRBJ2-7,TRBD1,few,TRBV20-1,CSARQGYEQYF,TGCAGTGCTCGACAGGGCTACGAGCAGTACTTC
TRBJ2-3,NA,once,TRBV30,CAEKLGGVLDTQYF,TGTGCTGAAAAGCTTGGGGGAGTCTTAGATACGCAGTATTTT
TRBJ2-5,NA,once,TRBV15,CATSGDRETQYF,TGTGCCACCAGCGGTGACAGAGAGACCCAGTACTTC
TRBJ2-5,NA,NA,TRBV28,CASTQGSVYQETQYF,TGTGCCAGCACCCAAGGGAGTGTGTACCAAGAGACCCAGTACTTC
TRBJ2-7,TRBD1,NA,TRBV27,CASRGQGDNEQYF,TGTGCCAGCAGGGGGCAGGGGGATAACGAGCAGTACTTC
TRBJ2-7,TRBD2,NA,TRBV6-5,CASRLSGLAGYEQYF,TGTGCCAGCCGCCTATCGGGACTAGCGGGCTACGAGCAGTACTTC
TRBJ2-5,TRBD2,NA,TRBV5-1,CASSLDGGRGRQETQYF,TGCGCCAGCAGCTTGGATGGCGGGAGAGGTAGGCAAGAGACCCAGTACTTC
TRBJ1-4,NA,NA,TRBV12-5,CASGLARDVSEKLFF,TGTGCTAGTGGTTTGGCCCGGGACGTCAGTGAAAAACTGTTTTTT
TRBJ2-1,NA,NA,TRBV12-5,CASGTSGSSYNEQFF,TGTGCTAGTGGTACGAGCGGTAGCTCCTACAATGAGCAGTTCTTC
TRBJ2-7,TRBD1,NA,TRBV4-1,CASSQDRQGAYEQYF,TGCGCCAGCAGCCAAGATCGACAGGGTGCCTACGAGCAGTACTTC
TRBJ2-3,NA,NA,TRBV7-9,CASSFWGTGTDTQYF,TGTGCCAGCAGCTTTTGGGGGACGGGCACAGATACGCAGTATTTT
TRBJ1-1,NA,NA,TRBV2,CASSVNENTEAFF,TGTGCCAGCAGTGTTAACGAGAACACTGAAGCTTTCTTT
TRBJ2-1,TRBD2,NA,TRBV19,CASSTLAGVDEQFF,TGTGCCAGTAGCACACTAGCGGGAGTGGATGAGCAGTTCTTC